The text below deals with one T cell receptor beta chain. The antigen is undetermined. This sample stems from a study of identical twins. Study findings and constraints: Fewer insertions marked abundant cord blood beta clonotypes; young adult naive trended weakly, memory not at all. Zero-insertion analyses were open to partial confounding by invariant MAIT and iNKT cells. The models systematically underestimated how much out-of-frame TCR alpha was shared in monozygotic twins.

V lost 0 bases, J lost 4 bases, and 9 bases lay in between. Germline V CDR1 and CDR2: DFQATT, SNEGSKA (reference sequence). The CDR3 is made up of 13 amino acids. It was template switching that added a universal primer site, and there were unique molecular identifiers on the cDNA. TCRdb re-called the 5' RACE reads through MiXCR, storing one row per CDR3 protein. The sample carries 1.5 million to 2 million distinct CDR3 sequences, roughly a third recorded once. The chain links TRBV20-1 to TRBJ1-2; D call uncertain. The clonotype originates from a newborn girl in good health. Sequencing was performed on cord blood. The CDR3 loop is CSARDGWGYGYTF. The DNA for the CDR3 is TGCAGTGCTAGAGATGGGTGGGGCTATGGCTACACCTTC.